This T cell receptor (beta chain) was recovered during a study of metastatic and nonmetastatic thyroid tumors. TCRdb re-called the PCR reads via MiXCR. The sample lists about 30,000 clones; less than 25% were seen once. All patients reached thyroid surgery having received no treatment beforehand. V was shortened by 3 bases and J by 1 base, with 21 bases between the two germline ends. Germline-derived CDR1 and CDR2 are DFQATT and SNEGSKA (reference sequence). The CDR3 extends over 17 amino acids. Sequencing was done on a sample of blood. The chain is built from TRBV20-1 and TRBJ1-1, with a possible D match to TRBD1 (6 bases). The TCR sequence derives from a female donor with papillary thyroid cancer or a benign thyroid nodule (not recorded which). Some clones in this sample may be carry-over from other donors' samples. CDR3 sequence reads: CSASHRLRDRRNTEAFF. Written as DNA, the CDR3 is TGCAGTGCTAGTCACCGACTCCGAGACAGGAGGAACACTGAAGCTTTCTTT.